This is a list of T cell receptor beta chains from one sample in a study of T cell responses to AZD1222 COVID-19 vaccine. Data came from immunoSEQ multiplex PCR; TCRdb stores just in-frame clones and leaves some out. The sample contains 95,000 to 150,000 clones, about nine tenths of which appear only once. The sequencing used peripheral blood, collected on day 0 of AZD1222 vaccination. These TCRs come from an adult in good health. Each CDR3 is given without its conserved first and last residue.

CDR3: ASSPEPGGLFRT; V: TRBV5-4
CDR3: ASSLKRSRQADTQY; V: TRBV7-8
CDR3: ASSLVGTPLWGTDTQY; V: TRBV5-1
CDR3: ASSDDGTFSSPLH; V: TRBV7-9
CDR3: ASSMGRGMSTDTQY; V: TRBV19
CDR3: ATTGGGEQF; V: TRBV18
CDR3: ASSPRQGYYGYT; V: TRBV7-9
CDR3: SAVQGNTIY; V: TRBV20-1
CDR3: ASSALGPGGGYGYT; V: TRBV2
CDR3: ASSQVSPWDRDYNYGYT; V: TRBV3-1/TRBV3-2
CDR3: ASSSPPPGQGAYEQY; V: TRBV7-9
CDR3: ASSLKVARTNEKLF; V: TRBV7-2
CDR3: ASSQRGQGNYEQY; V: TRBV3-1/TRBV3-2
CDR3: ASTTPGQYSGNTIY; V: TRBV19
CDR3: ASSSPGLAGATHTDTQY; V: TRBV21-1
CDR3: ASRRGLLTDTQY; V: TRBV19
CDR3: ASTIGRWRGLSTDTQY; V: TRBV7-8
CDR3: ASSDLGHKAGNTIY; V: TRBV6-1
CDR3: ASSELAPGQGAYEQY; V: TRBV6-1
CDR3: ASGTGYGYT; V: TRBV12-3/TRBV12-4
CDR3: ASSPPGARGDTQY; V: TRBV7-8
CDR3: ASSLGQYLSYNSPLH; V: TRBV7-2
CDR3: ASGGEAEKLF; V: TRBV12-3/TRBV12-4
CDR3: ASSQENRNSPLH; V: TRBV3-1/TRBV3-2
CDR3: AWSRQILNTGELF; V: TRBV30
CDR3: ASSFDRGSAGAF; V: TRBV27
CDR3: ASSEKGPNLGEKLF; V: TRBV2
CDR3: AWSGGDYGYT; V: TRBV30